This TCR beta chain was identified during a study of T cell responses to AZD1222 COVID-19 vaccine (dated by TCRdb to 2020 to 2023). With respect to the entire study: TCR sequencing covered 233 trial participants: roughly 200 given two doses of AZD1222 and 26 given two doses of MenACWY control vaccine. Trial participants were enrolled by age into subgroups of 18-55, 56-69 and 70-plus years, and around 140, 26 and 57 TCR-sequenced participants, respectively, were included in these subgroups. Overall results and qualifications from the work: CD4 TCRs associated with the vaccine covered the entire spike protein, and the dominant responses were in regions 160-218 and 743-854. Because no day 14 peak-response samples were available, the repertoires could be characterized only after the peak T cell response. Participants were mostly white British, with more females than males. The authors suggested clonal diversity may have been underestimated. A significant rise in spike-specific TCR breadth and depth was observed after two AZD1222 doses relative to day 0 and relative to MenACWY recipients. In the small 56-69-year group, the increase in depth fell short of significance, most likely because of low power. Only six or seven AZD1222 recipients were SARS-CoV-2 seropositive at baseline, limiting conclusions about previously exposed vaccinees. Nearly half of unique spike-specific TCRs reportedly recognized epitopes outside regions mutated in the B.1.351 and B.1.1.7 variants.

The V end gives up 5 bases and the J end 0 bases, leaving 4 bases in the junction not matched to a gene. The CDR3 goes from the cysteine to the phenylalanine over 15 residues. Left in the record is the CDR3 DNA by itself, 45 bases read in frame from the first base. CDR1 is given as MNHEY and CDR2 as SVGAGI, both from the germline V gene. The CDR3 regions of human TCRbeta chains were analyzed by immunosequencing. The authors processed their data as follows. TCRs in the repertoires were matched against a reference library of SARS-CoV-2-specific TCRs that had been generated with the MIRA antigen-specificity platform. Breadth was defined as the fraction of unique TCRs that were SARS-CoV-2-associated. Depth was defined as the fraction of total T cells that were SARS-CoV-2-associated. Using the MIRA data, every spike-specific TCR was mapped to the spike region that the TCR reacted to and assigned to either a CD4 or a CD8 class. Log10-transformed breadth and depth values were compared by one-way ANOVA with Sidak's multiple comparisons tests. In TCRdb, the immuneACCESS table is reduced to in-frame sequences with V and J assigned. These tables do not hold every clone; where another copy was compared, an unresolved V gene accounts for under half, and the others remain unexplained. V, J and clone size reflect that table, while D and trimming were determined from the DNA. Within this sample are over 100,000 clones, with 88% of them counted one time only. The ten largest clonotypes hold more than 10% of the sample.

The label giving this sample's time point can be read as: baseline before first vaccination. The treatment or condition label corresponds to: meningococcal conjugate vaccine given as trial control. The vaccinee samples were drawn from two UK trials, COV001 and COV002, one of which was a single-blind randomized controlled phase 2/3 trial testing AZD1222 (ChAdOx1 nCoV-19) in healthy adults. For TCRbeta chain sequencing, PBMC samples from trial participants were taken at day 0 and at day 28 after the second dose. Note on this clone: Its antigen remains unidentified. No base qualities exist here, and no much larger clone lies one base off it.

The sequence was collected from an adult in good health. This sequence uses TRBV6-5 and TRBJ2-1, and 7 junctional nucleotides match TRBD1. Specimen: peripheral blood, collected on day 0 of MenACWY control vaccination. The DNA sequence is given as TGTGCCAGCAGTAGGACAGGAAGCTCCTACAATGAGCAGTTCTTC. Its protein product is CASSRTGSSYNEQFF.